This T cell receptor beta chain derives from a study of vaccination effects on CD4 cells after COVID-19 (dated by TCRdb to the early 2020s). In terms of the full investigation: The ViraFEST assay stimulated PBMC with viral peptide pools and then used TCR sequencing to identify antigen-specific CD4+ T cell clonotypes by expansion. A few million PBMC per well were cultured with approximately 10 ug/ml peptides in IMDM containing around 4.6% human AB serum, roughly 9.5 IU/ml IL-2 and gentamicin. Pre-vaccine samples were drawn from a couple of convalescent patients 16 days and one week before the first dose, at 142 and 148 days after COVID-19 diagnosis. A total of roughly 9 COVID-19 convalescent patients and several SARS-CoV-2-naive healthy vaccine recipients were included in the full study. The study compared SARS-CoV-2 spike-specific CD4+ TCR repertoires before and after mRNA vaccination in COVID-19 convalescent patients and infection-naive vaccine recipients. Participants received two doses of either the BNT162b2 or the mRNA-1273 mRNA SARS-CoV-2 vaccine. Cultures from other donors in the study were sequenced with the Oncomine TCR Beta short-read assay on an Illumina iSeq 100. Study-level results and caveats: Clones induced by infection and clones induced by vaccination both contracted markedly at late timepoints after vaccination, which fits with T cell responses waning over time. The study was limited by a small number of convalescent patients, and early post-infection timepoints were lacking. In convalescent patients, the post-vaccine spike-reactive repertoire consisted mainly of new vaccine-induced clones, largely distinct from infection-induced clones.

After about 9 days of culture, CD4+ T cells were isolated with the EasySep CD4+ T cell isolation kit. Convalescent patients had PCR-confirmed SARS-CoV-2 infection between March and December 2020, before Alpha, Beta and Delta variants emerged in the United States. On days 3 and 7, half of the culture medium was replaced with fresh IL-2-containing medium. Each peptide stimulation condition was cultured in triplicate wells unless otherwise noted. Using Ficoll-Paque Plus gradient centrifugation, PBMC were separated from whole blood and then either used fresh or cryopreserved at -140C. The QIAamp micro DNA kit was used to extract genomic DNA from the cultured CD4+ T cells. Of note for this clone: Its cognate antigen has yet to be identified. Per-base qualities were not stored, and no clone one base away is much larger.

Library construction relied on the immunoSEQ multiplex PCR assay. DNA from the cultured, isolated CD4+ T cells was subjected to TCR beta CDR3 sequencing. For the original study's pipeline: Non-productive TCR sequences were removed and reads were trimmed to the CDR3 region, keeping CDR3s of at least 7 amino acids. The MANAFEST web app was used to identify antigen-specific clonotypes by comparing expansion in peptide wells with expansion in reference cultures. To be called positive, a clone needed expansion at FDR<0.05 compared with the reference and with all other wells, an odds ratio greater than 5, and a frequency greater than 0.1% in two replicate wells. Clonotypes significantly expanded in SARS-CoV-2 spike wells and in at least one common cold coronavirus spike condition were defined as cross-reactive. Using the stringdist R package, CDR3 similarity was measured by Levenshtein distance, and unrooted trees were constructed with ape in R 3.6.1. Held by TCRdb, this immuneACCESS table contains in-frame sequences only and omits some clones. Under half of the omission traces to an unresolved V gene where checked; the cause of the rest is unknown. From that table come the V and J calls and clone size; the DNA was used to work out D and trimming. The sample table shows about 46,000 clones, and roughly 74% are seen once. The top ten constitute about 9% of the sample.

The material sequenced was CD4+ T cells from PBMCs cultured without peptide, taken before COVID-19 vaccination. The origin of this receptor is a human donor who had a prior SARS-CoV-2 infection.

The nucleotide sequence is TGTGCCAGCAGCAGGGGACTAGCGGGAGTGGAGACCCAGTACTTC. Translation gives CASSRGLAGVETQYF. This receptor chain uses TRBV6-6 and TRBJ2-5, with 14 bases aligning to TRBD2. The CDR3 holds 15 amino acids from the cysteine to the phenylalanine. Only the CDR3 part of the read is kept: 45 bases, read in frame from the first base. After removal of 6 bases from V and 5 bases from J, the junction retains 5 bases not matched to a gene. Taken from the germline V gene (reference sequence), the CDR1 and CDR2 loops are MNHNY and SVGAGI.